Below, one TCR beta chain is given with its context. Its target is unknown. The PCR made use of 60 Vbeta and 13 Jbeta primers. Sequenced by immunoSEQ multiplex PCR; TCRdb stores in-frame clones only, minus some. The data hold about 140,000 clones, with around 80% observed a single time. The entry originates in a study of cytomegalovirus exposure and HLA in healthy donors. The V gene's germline CDR1 is WNHNN and CDR2 SYGVQD (reference sequence). This CDR3 contains 15 residues. V was cut by 10 bases and J by 1 base, with 19 bases left in between. Findings and limits, study-wide: A missense variant in DCLRE1C was later tied to TCR beta V- and J-gene trimming.

This TCR was sampled from a female donor in good health and CMV-seronegative. Sequenced sample: PBMCs. V is TRBV10-1 and J is TRBJ1-1; D not certain. The CDR3 coding sequence is TGCGCCACCTCGAGGGCGGGTCAGGCGAACACTGAAGCTTTCTTT. Protein product: CATSRAGQANTEAFF.